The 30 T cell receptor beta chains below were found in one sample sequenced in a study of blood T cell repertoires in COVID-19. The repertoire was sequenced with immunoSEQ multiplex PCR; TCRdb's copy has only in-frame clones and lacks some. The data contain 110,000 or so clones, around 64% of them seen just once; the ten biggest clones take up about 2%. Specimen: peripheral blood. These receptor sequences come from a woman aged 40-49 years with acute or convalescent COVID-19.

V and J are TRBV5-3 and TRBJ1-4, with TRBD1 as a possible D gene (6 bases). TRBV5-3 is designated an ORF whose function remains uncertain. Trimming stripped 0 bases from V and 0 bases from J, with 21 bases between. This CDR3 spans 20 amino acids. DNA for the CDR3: TGTGCCAGAAGCTTGGCAGGGGACGATCCAATCACCGCAACTAATGAAAAACTGTTTTTT. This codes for CARSLAGDDPITATNEKLFF.

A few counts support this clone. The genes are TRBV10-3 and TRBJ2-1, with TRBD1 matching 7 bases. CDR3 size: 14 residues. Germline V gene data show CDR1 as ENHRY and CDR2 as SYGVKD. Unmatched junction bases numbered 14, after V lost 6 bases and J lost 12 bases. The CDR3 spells CAIRIPGPQGRQFF. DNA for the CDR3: TGTGCCATCAGAATCCCCGGCCCACAGGGGCGGCAGTTCTTC.

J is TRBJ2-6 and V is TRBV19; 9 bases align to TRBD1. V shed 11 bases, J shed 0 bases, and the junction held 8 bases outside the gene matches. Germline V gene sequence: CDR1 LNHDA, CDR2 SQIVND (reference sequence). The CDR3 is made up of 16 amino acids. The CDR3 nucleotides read TGTGCCTCCTCAAGACAGGGGGTCTCTGGGGCCAACGTCCTGACTTTC. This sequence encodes CASSRQGVSGANVLTF.

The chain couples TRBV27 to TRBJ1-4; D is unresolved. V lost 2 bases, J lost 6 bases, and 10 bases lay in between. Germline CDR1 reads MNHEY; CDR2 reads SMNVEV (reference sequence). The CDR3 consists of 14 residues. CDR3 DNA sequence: TGTGCCAGCAGTTTAAAATTCGGGTATGAAAAACTGTTTTTT. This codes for CASSLKFGYEKLFF.

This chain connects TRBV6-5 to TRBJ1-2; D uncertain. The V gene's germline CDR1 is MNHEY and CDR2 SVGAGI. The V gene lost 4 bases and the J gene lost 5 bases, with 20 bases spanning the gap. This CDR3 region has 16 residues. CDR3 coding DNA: TGTGCCAGCAGTTCCACGCGCCGGCCGCCCGGGTATGGCTACACCTTC. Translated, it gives CASSSTRRPPGYGYTF.

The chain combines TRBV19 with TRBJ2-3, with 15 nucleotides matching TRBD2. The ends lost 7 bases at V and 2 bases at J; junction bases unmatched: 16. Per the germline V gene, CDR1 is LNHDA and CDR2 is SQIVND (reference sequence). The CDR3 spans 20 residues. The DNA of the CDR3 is TGTGCCAGTACCCCCCGCGGGACTAGCGGGGGGCATTATAACACAGATACGCAGTATTTT. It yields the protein CASTPRGTSGGHYNTDTQYF.

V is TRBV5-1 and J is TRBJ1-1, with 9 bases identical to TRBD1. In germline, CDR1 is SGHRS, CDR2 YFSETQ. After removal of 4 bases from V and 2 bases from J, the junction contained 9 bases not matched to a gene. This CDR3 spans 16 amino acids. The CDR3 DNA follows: TGCGCCAGCAGCCCGGACAGGGGAGCCGGAAACACTGAAGCTTTCTTT. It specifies CASSPDRGAGNTEAFF. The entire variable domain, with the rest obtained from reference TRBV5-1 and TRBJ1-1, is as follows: KAGVTQTPRYLIKTRGQQVTLSCSPISGHRSVSWYQQTPGQGLQFLFEYFSETQRNKGNFPGRFSGRQFSNSRSEMNVSTLELGDSALYLCASSPDRGAGNTEAFFGQGTRLTVV.

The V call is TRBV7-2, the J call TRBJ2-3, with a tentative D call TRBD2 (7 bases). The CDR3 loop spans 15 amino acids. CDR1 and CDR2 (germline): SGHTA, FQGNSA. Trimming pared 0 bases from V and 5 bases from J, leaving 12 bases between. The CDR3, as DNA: TGTGCCAGCAGCTTAGCGGGGGGGCATAAAGATACGCAGTATTTT. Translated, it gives CASSLAGGHKDTQYF.

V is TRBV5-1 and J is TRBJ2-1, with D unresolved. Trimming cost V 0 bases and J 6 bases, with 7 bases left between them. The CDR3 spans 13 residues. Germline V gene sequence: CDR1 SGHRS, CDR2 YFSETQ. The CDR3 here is CASSLVNPNEQFF. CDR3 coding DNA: TGCGCCAGCAGCTTGGTCAATCCCAATGAGCAGTTCTTC.

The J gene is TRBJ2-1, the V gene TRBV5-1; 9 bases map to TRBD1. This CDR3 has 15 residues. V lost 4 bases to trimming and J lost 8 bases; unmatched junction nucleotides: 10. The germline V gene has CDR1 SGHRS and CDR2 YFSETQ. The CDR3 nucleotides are TGCGCCAGCAGCCTCAACAGGGGGCCTAGAGATGAGCAGTTCTTC. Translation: CASSLNRGPRDEQFF. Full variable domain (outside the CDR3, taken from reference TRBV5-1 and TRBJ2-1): KAGVTQTPRYLIKTRGQQVTLSCSPISGHRSVSWYQQTPGQGLQFLFEYFSETQRNKGNFPGRFSGRQFSNSRSEMNVSTLELGDSALYLCASSLNRGPRDEQFFGPGTRLTVL.

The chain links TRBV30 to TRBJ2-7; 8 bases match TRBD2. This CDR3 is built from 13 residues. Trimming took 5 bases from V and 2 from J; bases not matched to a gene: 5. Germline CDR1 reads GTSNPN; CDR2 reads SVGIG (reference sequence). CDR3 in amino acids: CAWRGGGTYEQYF. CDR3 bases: TGTGCCTGGCGGGGGGGCGGTACCTACGAGCAGTACTTC. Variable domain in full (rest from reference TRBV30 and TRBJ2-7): SQTIHQWPATLVQPVGSPLSLECTVEGTSNPNLYWYRQAAGRGLQLLFYSVGIGQISSEVPQNLSASRPQDRQFILSSKKLLLSDSGFYLCAWRGGGTYEQYFGPGTRLTVT.

Written as DNA, the CDR3 is TGCGCCAGCAGCTTGGTCTCGGACAGGGCCACAGATACGCAGTATTTT. It translates to CASSLVSDRATDTQYF. V usage is TRBV5-1 and J usage is TRBJ2-3, with 8 positions matching TRBD1. With V trimmed by 0 bases and J by 2 bases, 5 bases remained unmatched. In germline, CDR1 is SGHRS, CDR2 YFSETQ. The CDR3 spans 16 residues.

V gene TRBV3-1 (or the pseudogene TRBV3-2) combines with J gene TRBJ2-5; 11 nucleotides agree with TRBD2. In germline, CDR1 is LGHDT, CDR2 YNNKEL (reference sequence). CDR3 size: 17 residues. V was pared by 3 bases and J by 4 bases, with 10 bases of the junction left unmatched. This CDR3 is CASSHSTTSGGVETQYF. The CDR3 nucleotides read TGTGCCAGCAGCCATTCGACAACTAGCGGGGGAGTAGAGACCCAGTACTTC.

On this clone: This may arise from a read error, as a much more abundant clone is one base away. The CDR3 here is CASSQGSNQPQHF. The CDR3, as DNA: TGTGCCAGCAGCCAGGGTAGCAATCAGCCCCAGCATTTT. The chain has TRBV28 and TRBJ1-5; D perhaps matches TRBD1 (5 bases). The V and J ends lost 6 bases and 0 bases respectively, with 6 bases between them. The CDR3 sequence is 13 residues long. The germline CDR1 and CDR2 sequences are MDHEN and SYDVKM.

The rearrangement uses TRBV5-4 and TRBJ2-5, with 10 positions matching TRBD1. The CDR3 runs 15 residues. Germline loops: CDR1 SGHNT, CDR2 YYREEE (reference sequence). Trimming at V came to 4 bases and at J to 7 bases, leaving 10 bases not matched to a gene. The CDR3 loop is CASSPPTGGMGTQYF. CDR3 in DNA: TGTGCCAGCAGCCCCCCGACAGGGGGCATGGGGACCCAGTACTTC.

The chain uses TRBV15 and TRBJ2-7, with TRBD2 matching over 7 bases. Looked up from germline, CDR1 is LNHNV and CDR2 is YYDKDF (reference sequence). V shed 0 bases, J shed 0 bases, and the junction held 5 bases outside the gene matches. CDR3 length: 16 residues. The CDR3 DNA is TGTGCCACCAGCAGAGATTGGGGCGGGAGCTCCTACGAGCAGTACTTC. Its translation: CATSRDWGGSSYEQYF.

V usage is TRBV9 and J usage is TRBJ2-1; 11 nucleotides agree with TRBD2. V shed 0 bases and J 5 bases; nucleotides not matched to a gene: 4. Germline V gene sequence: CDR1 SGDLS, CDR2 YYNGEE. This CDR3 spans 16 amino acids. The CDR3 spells CASSVELAGANNEQFF. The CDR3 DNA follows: TGTGCCAGCAGCGTAGAACTAGCGGGGGCCAACAATGAGCAGTTCTTC.

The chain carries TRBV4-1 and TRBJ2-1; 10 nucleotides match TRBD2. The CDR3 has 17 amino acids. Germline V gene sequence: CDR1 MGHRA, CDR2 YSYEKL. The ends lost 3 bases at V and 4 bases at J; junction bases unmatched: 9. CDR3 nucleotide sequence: TGCGCCAGCAGCCATCTCCCCGGGACTAGCGATTACAATGAGCAGTTCTTC. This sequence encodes CASSHLPGTSDYNEQFF.

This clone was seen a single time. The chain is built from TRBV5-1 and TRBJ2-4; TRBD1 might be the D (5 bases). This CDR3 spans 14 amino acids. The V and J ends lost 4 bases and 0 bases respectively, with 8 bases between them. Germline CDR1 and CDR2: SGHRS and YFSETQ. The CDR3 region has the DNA TGCGCCAGCAGCGGCGACAGAGCCAAAAACATTCAGTACTTC. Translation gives CASSGDRAKNIQYF.

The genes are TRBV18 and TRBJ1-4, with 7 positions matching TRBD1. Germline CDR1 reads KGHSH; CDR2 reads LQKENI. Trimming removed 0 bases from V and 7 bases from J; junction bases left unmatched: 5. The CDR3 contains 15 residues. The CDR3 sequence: CASSPPEGAGEKLFF. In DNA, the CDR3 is TGTGCCAGCTCACCACCGGAGGGGGCTGGTGAAAAACTGTTTTTT.

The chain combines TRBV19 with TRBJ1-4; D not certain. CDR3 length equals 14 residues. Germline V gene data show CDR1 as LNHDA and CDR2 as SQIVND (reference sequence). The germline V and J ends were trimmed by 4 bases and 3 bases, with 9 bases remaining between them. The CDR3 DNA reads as TGTGCCAGTAGTAAGAGTTTTGCTAATGAAAAACTGTTTTTT. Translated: CASSKSFANEKLFF.

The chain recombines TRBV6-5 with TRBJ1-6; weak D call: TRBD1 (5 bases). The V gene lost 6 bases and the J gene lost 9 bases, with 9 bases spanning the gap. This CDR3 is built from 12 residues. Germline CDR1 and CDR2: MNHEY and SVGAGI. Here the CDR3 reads CASRNRLSPLHF. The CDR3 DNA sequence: TGTGCCAGCAGGAACAGGCTTTCACCCCTCCACTTT.

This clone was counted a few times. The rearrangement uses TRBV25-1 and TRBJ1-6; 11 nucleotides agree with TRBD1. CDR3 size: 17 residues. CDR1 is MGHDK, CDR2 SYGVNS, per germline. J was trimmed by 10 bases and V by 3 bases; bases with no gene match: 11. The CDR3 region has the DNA TGTGCCAGCAGTGACCACCCGGACAGGGGGCAAGGGTCACCCCTCCACTTT. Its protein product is CASSDHPDRGQGSPLHF. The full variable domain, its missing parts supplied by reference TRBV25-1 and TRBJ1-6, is EADIYQTPRYLVIGTGKKITLECSQTMGHDKMYWYQQDPGMELHLIHYSYGVNSTEKGDLSSESTVSRIRTEHFPLTLESARPSHTSQYLCASSDHPDRGQGSPLHFGNGTRLTVT.

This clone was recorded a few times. The CDR3 coding sequence is TGCGCCAGCAGCTTGAGCTCACCAAAGCTCGGGGAGCTGTTTTTT. This translates into CASSLSSPKLGELFF. V is TRBV5-1 and J is TRBJ2-2; no definite D call. The CDR3 totals 15 residues. Germline-derived CDR1 and CDR2 are SGHRS and YFSETQ. V shed 1 base and J shed 7 bases, with 14 bases lying between them.

The CDR3 protein is CASSYSTGGVTEAFF. The CDR3 bases are TGTGCCAGCAGTTACTCGACAGGGGGCGTCACTGAAGCTTTCTTT. This rearrangement joins TRBV6-6 to TRBJ1-1; TRBD1 matches 10 bases. Germline V gene data show CDR1 as MNHNY and CDR2 as SVGAGI (reference sequence). This CDR3 region has 15 residues. J was trimmed by 4 bases and V by 0 bases; bases with no gene match: 2.

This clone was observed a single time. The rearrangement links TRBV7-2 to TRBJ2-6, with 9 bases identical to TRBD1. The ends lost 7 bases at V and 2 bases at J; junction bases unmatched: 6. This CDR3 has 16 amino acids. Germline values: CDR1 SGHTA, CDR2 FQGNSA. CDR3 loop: CASTPGQGAGANVLTF. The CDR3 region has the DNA TGTGCCAGCACCCCGGGACAGGGTGCTGGGGCCAACGTCCTGACTTTC.

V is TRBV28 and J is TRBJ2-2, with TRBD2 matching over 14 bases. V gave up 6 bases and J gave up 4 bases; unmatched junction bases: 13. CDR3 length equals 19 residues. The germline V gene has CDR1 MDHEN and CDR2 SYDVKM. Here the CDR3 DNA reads TGTGCCAGCAGAAACCCCGGGACTAGCGGGGGAGGCGGCACCGGGGAGCTGTTTTTT. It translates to CASRNPGTSGGGGTGELFF.

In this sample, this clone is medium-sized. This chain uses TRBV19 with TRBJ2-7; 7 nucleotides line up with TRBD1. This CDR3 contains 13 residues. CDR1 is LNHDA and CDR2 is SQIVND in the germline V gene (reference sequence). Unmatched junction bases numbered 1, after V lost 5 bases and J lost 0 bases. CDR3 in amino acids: CASSGTVSYEQYF. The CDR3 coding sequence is TGTGCCAGTAGTGGGACAGTCTCCTACGAGCAGTACTTC.

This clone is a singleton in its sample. Written as DNA, the CDR3 is TGTGCCAGTAGTATCTCCCGGGACAGGTACGCAGATACGCAGTATTTT. Protein product: CASSISRDRYADTQYF. The J gene is TRBJ2-3, the V gene TRBV19; the match to TRBD1 covers 8 bases. The CDR3 sequence is 16 residues long. V was clipped by 3 bases and J by 4 bases; unmatched bases: 9. Germline CDR1 and CDR2: LNHDA and SQIVND (reference sequence).

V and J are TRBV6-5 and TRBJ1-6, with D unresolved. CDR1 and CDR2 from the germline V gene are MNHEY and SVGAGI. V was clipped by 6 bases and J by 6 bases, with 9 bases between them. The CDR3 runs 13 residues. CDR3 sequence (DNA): TGTGCCAGCAGGTGGACTGCTAATTCACCCCTCCACTTT. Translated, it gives CASRWTANSPLHF.